This T cell receptor (beta chain) was found in a study of early T cells in non-severe SARS-CoV-2 infection. Overall study: It was bulk RNA from unsorted whole blood that was sequenced, and the chains were unpaired.

V was pared by 2 bases and J by 4 bases, with 5 bases of the junction left unmatched. The CDR3 totals 14 residues. The V gene's germline CDR1 is MNHNY and CDR2 SVGAGI (reference sequence). TCRdb itself ran the 5' RACE reads through MiXCR, one entry per CDR3 protein. The sample has some 71,000 distinct CDR3 sequences; roughly 13% are singletons. V gene TRBV6-6 combines with J gene TRBJ2-7, with 7 bases that match TRBD2. The receptor was derived from an adult who was a healthcare worker with PCR-confirmed SARS-CoV-2 infection or an uninfected control (not recorded which). Sample: whole blood. For the CDR3, the DNA is TGTGCCAGCAGTTACCCGACGCGGGGGTACGAGCAGTACTTC. Its translation: CASSYPTRGYEQYF.